The clone carrying this T cell receptor (beta chain) is medium-sized within its sample. No antigen is known for it. The data were taken from a study of vaccination and CD4 T cells after COVID-19. Documented treatment: roughly 10-day PBMC culture with coronavirus spike peptide pools or control peptides (ViraFEST assay). T cells were expanded with peptide pools, and expanded clonotypes were identified by TCR sequencing. An Oncomine TCR Beta short-read assay was used to sequence the DNA from cultured CD4+ T cells. One entry per CDR3 protein results from TCRdb running MiXCR on the PCR reads. The sample records 14,000 or so distinct CDR3 sequences, around 21% being singletons. The clonotype comes from a human donor with COVID-19. The sample comprised cultured CD4+ T cells from blood.

The CDR3 sequence: CASRQAGETQYF. The CDR3, as DNA: TGTGCCAGTAGACAGGCCGGGGAGACCCAGTACTTC. V and J are TRBV19 and TRBJ2-5; a possible D gene is TRBD1 (5 bases). The CDR3 is 12 residues long. Germline-derived CDR1 and CDR2 are LNHDA and SQIVND (reference sequence). Deletions cut 6 bases from V and 5 bases from J, with 10 bases between.